One and the same sample provided the 24 T cell receptor beta chains below, sequenced in a study of cytomegalovirus exposure and HLA in healthy donors. A multiplex PCR was run with 60 Vbeta primers and 13 Jbeta primers. Assay used: immunoSEQ multiplex PCR; TCRdb lists only in-frame clones, some missing. Of under 250,000 clones in the sample, over 80% were seen once. Input material: PBMCs. These receptors were taken from a man aged 40-49 years in good health and CMV-seropositive.

The chain has TRBV5-1 and TRBJ2-5; TRBD2 matches 8 bases. The end of the DNA fits TRBJ2-7 better, so the J call may be wrong. Germline V gives CDR1 SGHRS, CDR2 YFSETQ. This CDR3 is built from 15 residues. The CDR3 bases are TGCGCCAGCAGCTTCGGGAGTAGCGGGGACTACGAGCAGTACTTC. Translating gives CASSFGSSGDYEQYF.

The chain has TRBV6-5 and TRBJ1-5, with TRBD1 matching 7 bases. The germline V gene encodes CDR1 MNHEY and CDR2 SVGAGI. V lost 5 bases and J lost 5; bases outside the gene matches: 9. The CDR3 loop spans 15 amino acids. CDR3 loop: CASSQSGTADQPQHF. The CDR3 DNA follows: TGTGCCAGCAGTCAATCAGGGACAGCAGATCAGCCCCAGCATTTT.

Concerning this clone itself: Other DNA sequences of this sample code for an identical CDR3. This rearrangement joins TRBV6-5 to TRBJ1-1; D gene unclear. This CDR3 spans 13 amino acids. Germline CDR1 MNHEY, CDR2 SVGAGI. V was cut by 1 base and J by 4 bases, with 7 bases left in between. For the CDR3, the DNA is TGTGCCAGCAGTTACTTGGAGGGCACTGAAGCTTTCTTT. Its protein is CASSYLEGTEAFF.

This rearrangement joins TRBV11-3 to TRBJ2-5; TRBD2 might be the D (6 bases). CDR3 length: 16 residues. V was clipped by 4 bases and J by 5 bases, with 20 bases between them. Germline CDR1 and CDR2: SGHNT and YENEEA. This CDR3 reads CASSSPIGGIRETQYF. DNA for the CDR3: TGTGCCAGCAGCTCGCCAATCGGGGGAATAAGGGAGACCCAGTACTTC.

The chain uses TRBV7-2 and TRBJ2-4; 14 positions match TRBD2. Trimming at V came to 3 bases and at J to 4 bases, leaving 8 bases not matched to a gene. This CDR3 contains 18 residues. Germline V gene lookup returns CDR1 SGHTA and CDR2 FQGNSA. This CDR3 is CASSFPGLAGAGKNIQYF. The CDR3 DNA reads as TGTGCCAGCAGCTTCCCGGGACTAGCGGGAGCGGGGAAAAACATTCAGTACTTC. Together with reference TRBV7-2 and TRBJ2-4, the CDR3 gives the full variable domain: GAGVSQSPSNKVTEKGKDVELRCDPISGHTALYWYRQSLGQGLEFLIYFQGNSAPDKSGLPSDRFSAERTGGSVSTLTIQRTQQEDSAVYLCASSFPGLAGAGKNIQYFGAGTRLSVL.

The J gene is TRBJ2-7, the V gene TRBV6-1; 9 positions agree with TRBD1. The CDR3 extends over 13 amino acids. Germline trimming cut 3 bases from V and 4 bases from J; bases unmatched to any gene: 1. Germline CDR1 and CDR2: MNHNS and SASEGT. The CDR3 nucleotides read TGTGCCAGCAGTGAGGACAGGGGATACGAGCAGTACTTC. As protein: CASSEDRGYEQYF.

The chain links TRBV5-8 to TRBJ1-2; D unresolved. Between the trimmed V and J ends, which lost 4 bases and 6 bases, there was a span of 13 bases. The CDR3 runs to 13 residues. Germline-derived CDR1 and CDR2 are SGHTS and YDEGEE. DNA of the CDR3: TGTGCCAGCAGCGCTGCAGGTTCCCATGGCTACACCTTC. Amino acids: CASSAAGSHGYTF. Based on the CDR3 plus reference TRBV5-8 and TRBJ1-2, the full variable domain is EAGVTQSPTHLIKTRGQQATLRCSPISGHTSVYWYQQALGLGLQFLLWYDEGEERNRGNFPPRFSGRQFPNYSSELNVNALELEDSALYLCASSAAGSHGYTFGSGTRLTVV.

This clone was detected only a few times. The chain links TRBV4-1 to TRBJ1-5, with D perhaps TRBD1 (5 bases). CDR1 is MGHRA, CDR2 YSYEKL, per germline. This CDR3 comprises 15 residues. The germline V and J ends were trimmed by 2 bases and 0 bases, with 8 bases remaining between them. The CDR3 bases are TGCGCCAGCAGCCAACAGGGATATAGCAATCAGCCCCAGCATTTT. Residues: CASSQQGYSNQPQHF.

CDR3 nucleotides: TGCAGCGTTGGTTTAGCGGGGGGGCAAACAGATACGCAGTATTTT. This translates into CSVGLAGGQTDTQYF. The genes are TRBV29-1 and TRBJ2-3; TRBD2 matches 11 bases. CDR3 size: 15 residues. The V segment lost 4 bases and the J segment 3 bases; nucleotides outside the gene matches: 6. Germline V lookup: CDR1 SQVTM, CDR2 ANQGSEA.

V is TRBV6-5 and J is TRBJ1-3, with TRBD1 matching over 8 bases. V lost 2 bases, J lost 4 bases, and 7 bases stayed unmatched. Germline V CDR1 and CDR2: MNHEY, SVGAGI. The CDR3 length is 16 residues. The CDR3 bases are TGTGCCAGCAGTTACCCCGACACAGGGGGAGGAAACACCATATATTTT. Protein sequence: CASSYPDTGGGNTIYF.

This clone was observed a single time. The chain links TRBV5-1 to TRBJ1-1, with 7 bases identical to TRBD1. Germline V CDR1 and CDR2: SGHRS, YFSETQ. The CDR3 is 13 residues long. Losses at the gene ends were 5 bases for V and 1 base for J; bases not matched to a gene: 2. The CDR3 sequence: CASSWDRNTEAFF. The CDR3 bases are TGCGCCAGCAGTTGGGACAGGAACACTGAAGCTTTCTTT.

This sequence joins TRBV7-9 and TRBJ2-1; TRBD2 is a possible D gene (5 bases). The CDR3 is made up of 15 amino acids. Germline V CDR1 and CDR2: SEHNR, FQNEAQ (reference sequence). V was clipped by 5 bases and J by 0 bases, with 11 bases between them. The CDR3 nucleotides read TGTGCCAGCAGCCGTGAAGGGAGCTCCTACAATGAGCAGTTCTTC. Encoded protein: CASSREGSSYNEQFF.

V and J are TRBV5-1 and TRBJ2-7; 7 nucleotides agree with TRBD1. CDR3 size: 14 residues. With 4 bases clipped from V and 4 bases from J, the junction kept 8 bases outside the gene matches. Germline lookup yields CDR1 SGHRS and CDR2 YFSETQ. The CDR3 here is CASSGSRDRYEQYF. Written as DNA, the CDR3 is TGCGCCAGCAGCGGGTCCCGGGACAGATACGAGCAGTACTTC.

This chain links TRBV2 with TRBJ2-1, with 8 bases that match TRBD2. Trimming cost V 7 bases and J 10 bases; bases outside gene matches: 15. Germline assignment: CDR1 SNHLY and CDR2 FYNNEI. This CDR3 is built from 15 residues. This chain's CDR3 is CASKSRVGLAGEQFF. CDR3 coding DNA: TGTGCCAGCAAATCGCGGGTCGGACTAGCCGGAGAGCAGTTCTTC.

The chain is built from TRBV9 and TRBJ1-1; maybe TRBD1 (6 bases). Looked up from germline, CDR1 is SGDLS and CDR2 is YYNGEE. V lost 3 bases and J 0 bases, leaving 18 bases between the germline ends. CDR3 length: 17 residues. The CDR3 coding sequence is TGTGCCAGCAGCGAGGGAAGGGTTGGGGACATGAACACTGAAGCTTTCTTT. Translating it yields CASSEGRVGDMNTEAFF.

The chain recombines TRBV2 with TRBJ1-5, with D perhaps matching TRBD1 (6 bases). Germline V CDR1 and CDR2: SNHLY, FYNNEI. The CDR3 extends over 15 amino acids. Trimming pared 6 bases from V and 2 bases from J, leaving 14 bases between. CDR3 DNA sequence: TGTGCCAGCAGGGCCCAGGGGTCGGGCAATCAGCCCCAGCATTTT. It translates to CASRAQGSGNQPQHF.

V is TRBV19 and J is TRBJ1-1, with D unresolved. Germline CDR1 is LNHDA and CDR2 is SQIVND (reference sequence). The CDR3 is 12 amino acids. This chain's CDR3 is CAASGVNTEAFF. In nucleotides, the CDR3 is TGTGCGGCTAGCGGGGTGAACACTGAAGCTTTCTTT.

Note on this clone: One end of the junction varies from germline; a read error may be responsible. The chain has TRBV5-4 and TRBJ1-1; D gene unclear. The CDR3 sequence is 13 residues long. In germline, CDR1 is SGHNT, CDR2 YYREEE (reference sequence). CDR3 bases: TGTGCCAACAGCTTGGAGCAGAACACTGAAGCTTTCTTT. Translated, it gives CANSLEQNTEAFF.

The J gene is TRBJ1-1, the V gene TRBV2, with a weak D call TRBD1 (5 bases). CDR3 length: 16 amino acids. Deletions cut 5 bases from V and 3 bases from J, with 19 bases between. From germline, CDR1 is SNHLY and CDR2 FYNNEI. CDR3 in amino acids: CASSPQATSTDTEAFF. CDR3 nucleotide sequence: TGTGCCAGCAGTCCACAGGCCACCTCTACGGACACTGAAGCTTTCTTT.

The CDR3, as DNA: TGTGCCAGCAGAGGACAGGGGAAACAAGAGACCCAGTACTTC. Amino acid sequence: CASRGQGKQETQYF. This sequence joins TRBV6-1 and TRBJ2-5; 9 bases are a match to TRBD1. Germline V gene sequence: CDR1 MNHNS, CDR2 SASEGT. This CDR3 comprises 14 residues. Trimming removed 6 bases from V and 2 bases from J; junction bases left unmatched: 4.

The chain carries TRBV19 and TRBJ1-5, with a tentative D call TRBD1 (6 bases). Germline V gives CDR1 LNHDA, CDR2 SQIVND (reference sequence). The CDR3 totals 15 residues. V lost 4 bases and J 1 base, leaving 11 bases between the germline ends. CDR3 region: CASSKRQVSNQPQHF. DNA for the CDR3: TGTGCCAGTAGTAAACGACAGGTCAGCAATCAGCCCCAGCATTTT.

The chain is built from TRBV9 and TRBJ2-1; no reliable D call. CDR3 length: 13 amino acids. Trimming pared 0 bases from V and 3 bases from J, leaving 4 bases between. CDR1 is SGDLS and CDR2 is YYNGEE in the germline V gene. CDR3 DNA: TGTGCCAGCAGCGTAGCGGGCTACAATGAGCAGTTCTTC. This sequence encodes CASSVAGYNEQFF.

The V and J genes are TRBV19 and TRBJ1-1; D might be TRBD1 (5 bases). The CDR3 consists of 16 residues. Germline values: CDR1 LNHDA, CDR2 SQIVND (reference sequence). The V end was cut by 0 bases, the J end by 4 bases, with 15 bases between. The DNA of the CDR3 is TGTGCCAGTAGTATAGATAGAAGGAAAAGGGGCACTGAAGCTTTCTTT. Its protein is CASSIDRRKRGTEAFF.

V and J are TRBV6-4 and TRBJ2-4; D is perhaps TRBD1 (6 bases). Between the trimmed V and J ends, which lost 9 bases and 5 bases, there was a span of 17 bases. Germline V gives CDR1 MRHNA, CDR2 SNTAGT. The CDR3 has 14 amino acids. The CDR3 protein is CARLWPGTQNIQYF. Written as DNA, the CDR3 is TGTGCCAGACTCTGGCCCGGGACACAAAACATTCAGTACTTC.